This TCR beta chain emerged from a study of identical twins. This CDR3 is built from 12 residues. Germline loops: CDR1 SQVTM, CDR2 ANQGSEA. V dropped 7 bases and J dropped 6 bases, with 16 bases sitting between them. TCRdb re-called the 5' RACE reads through MiXCR, storing one row per CDR3 protein. This table holds hundreds of thousands of distinct CDR3 sequences, around 12% found once. This clonotype was seen more than once but under ten times. These same data were also listed under a study on yellow fever vaccine responses in identical twins.

The TCR was taken from a woman younger than 35 in good health. Material: PBMCs. The rearrangement uses TRBV29-1 and TRBJ2-7; D uncertain. CDR3: CSASWLTSEQYF. CDR3 nucleotides: TGCAGCGCCTCCTGGTTAACTTCCGAGCAGTACTTC.